A single sample is the source of the 15 T cell receptor beta chains below, sequenced in a study of T cell responses to AZD1222 COVID-19 vaccine. Sequenced by immunoSEQ multiplex PCR; TCRdb stores in-frame clones only, minus some. The sample includes approximately 150,000 clones, 70% to 90% seen only once; the top ten take less than 6%. This sample comprised peripheral blood, obtained 28 days after the second AZD1222 dose. The receptors derive from an adult who received the AZD1222 COVID-19 vaccine.

The genes are TRBV9 and TRBJ2-7; D ambiguous. Germline V gene sequence: CDR1 SGDLS, CDR2 YYNGEE. V lost 2 bases to trimming and J lost 2 bases, with 5 bases between them. CDR3 length equals 12 residues. The CDR3 region is CASSVRTYEQYF. CDR3 coding DNA: TGTGCCAGCAGCGTCAGGACCTACGAGCAGTACTTC. The variable domain in full, with the rest retrieved from reference TRBV9 and TRBJ2-7, is DSGVTQTPKHLITATGQRVTLRCSPRSGDLSVYWYQQSLDQGLQFLIQYYNGEERAKGNILERFSAQQFPDLHSELNLSSLELGDSALYFCASSVRTYEQYFGPGTRLTVT.

The chain has TRBV29-1 and TRBJ1-1, with TRBD1 identical over 7 bases. This CDR3 region has 15 residues. Per the germline V gene, CDR1 is SQVTM and CDR2 is ANQGSEA. The trim removed 6 bases at V and 5 bases at J, leaving 15 bases unmatched. The CDR3 region is CSVYSGTDAYTEAFF. The CDR3 DNA follows: TGCAGCGTGTATTCCGGGACAGATGCTTATACTGAAGCTTTCTTT.

This chain connects TRBV28 to TRBJ2-7, with 9 bases that match TRBD1. The CDR3 covers 12 residues. CDR1 and CDR2 from the germline V gene are MDHEN and SYDVKM. Losses at the gene ends were 8 bases for V and 3 bases for J; bases not matched to a gene: 2. CDR3 amino acids: CASGQGNYEQYF. As DNA, the CDR3 is TGTGCCAGCGGACAGGGGAACTACGAGCAGTACTTC.

The chain recombines TRBV29-1 with TRBJ2-7; the D gene is possibly TRBD2 (6 bases). Germline CDR1 SQVTM, CDR2 ANQGSEA. The V and J ends lost 5 bases and 3 bases respectively, with 14 bases between them. The CDR3 extends over 13 amino acids. This chain's CDR3 is CSVLGDFNYEQYF. CDR3 in DNA: TGCAGCGTTCTTGGGGACTTCAACTACGAGCAGTACTTC.

The CDR3 region has the DNA TGTGCCAGCAGCTGGGAGAATCAGCCCCAGCATTTT. Translated, it gives CASSWENQPQHF. The rearrangement links TRBV5-4 to TRBJ1-5; D unresolved. V was cut by 3 bases and J by 4 bases, with 5 bases left in between. The CDR3 length is 12 residues. The germline V gene encodes CDR1 SGHNT and CDR2 YYREEE (reference sequence). The variable domain in full, with the rest retrieved from reference TRBV5-4 and TRBJ1-5, is ETGVTQSPTHLIKTRGQQVTLRCSSQSGHNTVSWYQQALGQGPQFIFQYYREEENGRGNFPPRFSGLQFPNYSSELNVNALELDDSALYLCASSWENQPQHFGDGTRLSIL.

The rearrangement uses TRBV24-1 and TRBJ1-1, with 9 bases fitting TRBD1. V shed 4 bases, J shed 1 base, and the junction held 6 bases outside the gene matches. This CDR3 comprises 16 residues. Germline V CDR1 and CDR2: KGHDR, SFDVKD. The CDR3 region is CATSERTGDENTEAFF. In nucleotides, the CDR3 is TGTGCCACCAGTGAAAGGACAGGGGATGAGAACACTGAAGCTTTCTTT.

The chain combines TRBV25-1 with TRBJ2-1; no clear D. Germline CDR1 is MGHDK and CDR2 is SYGVNS. The CDR3 sequence is 14 residues long. V was shortened by 1 base and J by 6 bases, with 10 bases between the two germline ends. This chain's CDR3 is CASSELGLRNEQFF. In DNA, the CDR3 is TGTGCCAGCAGTGAATTAGGGCTCCGCAATGAGCAGTTCTTC.

The chain links TRBV30 to TRBJ1-1, with no clear D. The CDR3 sequence is 14 residues long. Trimming stripped 3 bases from V and 2 bases from J, with 13 bases between. Germline CDR1 is GTSNPN and CDR2 is SVGIG (reference sequence). The CDR3 DNA reads as TGTGCCTGGAGCGGAGGCTGGATCAACACTGAAGCTTTCTTT. Encoded protein: CAWSGGWINTEAFF.

The genes are TRBV20-1 and TRBJ2-3, with D unclear. Trimming cost V 3 bases and J 9 bases, with 7 bases left between them. The CDR3 runs to 10 residues. Germline-derived CDR1 and CDR2 are DFQATT and SNEGSKA (reference sequence). The CDR3, as DNA: TGCAGTGCTAGTGGAGTGACGCAGTATTTT. This sequence encodes CSASGVTQYF.

V usage is TRBV5-1 and J usage is TRBJ1-1; a possible D gene is TRBD1 (5 bases). The length of the CDR3 is 14 residues. The V and J ends lost 3 bases and 1 base respectively, with 10 bases between them. Looked up from germline, CDR1 is SGHRS and CDR2 is YFSETQ. DNA for the CDR3: TGCGCCAGCAGCTCGATGACAGAGAACACTGAAGCTTTCTTT. Protein: CASSSMTENTEAFF.

The chain carries TRBV12-3 or TRBV12-4 and TRBJ2-3; D gene ambiguous. The CDR3 consists of 12 residues. Trimming stripped 5 bases from V and 3 bases from J, with 6 bases between. CDR3 in amino acids: CASSLRTDTQYF. The DNA for the CDR3 is TGTGCCAGCAGTCTCCGAACAGATACGCAGTATTTT.

The V and J genes are TRBV21-1 and TRBJ1-1. TRBV21-1 is a known pseudogene. The CDR3 extends over 15 amino acids. The CDR3 loop is CASSNAGTLGTEAFF. CDR3 DNA: TGTGCCAGCAGCAACGCCGGGACCCTAGGGACTGAAGCTTTCTTT.

The rearrangement links TRBV29-1 to TRBJ1-4, with D perhaps TRBD1 (5 bases). Trimming took 4 bases from V and 5 from J, leaving 20 bases between them. This CDR3 has 16 amino acids. The V gene's germline CDR1 is SQVTM and CDR2 ANQGSEA. The CDR3 loop reads CSVGAEGRVRNEKLFF. The CDR3 DNA is TGCAGCGTTGGGGCAGAGGGGAGGGTAAGAAATGAAAAACTGTTTTTT.

This clone has more than one count but fewer than ten. The chain has TRBV27 and TRBJ2-1, with TRBD1 matching 7 bases. The germline V gene encodes CDR1 MNHEY and CDR2 SMNVEV (reference sequence). V shed 3 bases, J shed 8 bases, and the junction held 16 bases outside the gene matches. The CDR3 is 17 residues long. In DNA form, the CDR3 reads TGTGCCAGCAGTTTCGAAAGTTGGCAGGGGGTAGCCGATGAGCAGTTCTTC. Translating it yields CASSFESWQGVADEQFF.

The chain couples TRBV30 to TRBJ1-5; possible D gene TRBD1, 5 bases. Germline V gene sequence: CDR1 GTSNPN, CDR2 SVGIG (reference sequence). The CDR3 is 14 residues long. V was pared by 0 bases and J by 5 bases, with 11 bases between. As DNA, the CDR3 is TGTGCCTGGAGTGTACAGGCACTGCATCAGCCCCAGCATTTT. Protein product: CAWSVQALHQPQHF.